This TCR beta chain was identified in a study of cytomegalovirus exposure and HLA in healthy donors. The CDR3 is made up of 15 amino acids. V gave up 4 bases and J gave up 4 bases; unmatched junction bases: 8. The V gene's germline CDR1 is LNHDA and CDR2 SQIVND (reference sequence). The PCR had 60 Vbeta and 13 Jbeta primers. Sequencing was performed with immunoSEQ multiplex PCR; in TCRdb, only in-frame clones are kept and a portion is missing. Among about 59,000 clones listed, roughly 83% were seen once. Material for sequencing was PBMCs. The chain has TRBV19 and TRBJ1-2, with 8 bases matching TRBD1. The TCR comes from a human donor in good health. The CDR3 nucleotides read TGTGCCAGTAGTAACAGGGGGTCGCTAACCTATGGCTACACCTTC. Translating it yields CASSNRGSLTYGYTF.